This T cell receptor (beta chain) was identified during a study of cytomegalovirus exposure and HLA in healthy donors. Across the whole study: Of a few hundred genotyped donors, 81% grouped in the Caucasian-associated ancestry cluster. Whole-study results and caveats: In vitro experiments confirmed that three CMV-associated chains were specific for CMV antigens.

Regarding donors, all were healthy bone marrow donors. Germline-derived CDR1 and CDR2 are SGHAT and FQNNGV. This CDR3 contains 15 residues. Concerning this clone itself: Its specificity is not known. At one of its ends the junction is not consistent with the germline gene, which may arise from a read error.

PCR used 60 Vbeta primers and 13 Jbeta primers. TCRdb keeps only in-frame clones here, not all; method: immunoSEQ multiplex PCR. The data contain 45,000 to 70,000 clones, 80% to 85% of them singletons. This TCR derives from a man aged 30-40 years in good health and CMV-seronegative. Source material: PBMCs. The chain joins TRBV11-2 to TRBJ1-2, with 7 bases identical to TRBD1. CDR3 residues: CASSLEVAGTAPLEF. DNA for the CDR3: TGTGCCAGCAGCTTAGAAGTGGCCGGGACAGCCCCTCTTGAGTTC.